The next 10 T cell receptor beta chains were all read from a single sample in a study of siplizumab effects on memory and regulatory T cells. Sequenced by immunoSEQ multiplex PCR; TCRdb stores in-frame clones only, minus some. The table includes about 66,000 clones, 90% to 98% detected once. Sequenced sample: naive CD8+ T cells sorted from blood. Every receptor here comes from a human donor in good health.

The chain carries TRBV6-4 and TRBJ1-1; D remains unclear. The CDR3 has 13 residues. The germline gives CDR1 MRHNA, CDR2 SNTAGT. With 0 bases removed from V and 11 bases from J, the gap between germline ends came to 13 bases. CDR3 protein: CASSDSAGQRAFF. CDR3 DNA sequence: TGTGCCAGCAGTGACTCTGCAGGCCAGCGGGCTTTCTTT.

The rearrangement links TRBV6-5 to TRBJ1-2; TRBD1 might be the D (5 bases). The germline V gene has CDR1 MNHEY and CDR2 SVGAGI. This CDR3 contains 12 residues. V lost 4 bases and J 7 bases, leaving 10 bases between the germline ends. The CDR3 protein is CASSSLGAGYTF. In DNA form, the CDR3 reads TGTGCCAGCAGTTCCCTCGGGGCTGGCTACACCTTC.

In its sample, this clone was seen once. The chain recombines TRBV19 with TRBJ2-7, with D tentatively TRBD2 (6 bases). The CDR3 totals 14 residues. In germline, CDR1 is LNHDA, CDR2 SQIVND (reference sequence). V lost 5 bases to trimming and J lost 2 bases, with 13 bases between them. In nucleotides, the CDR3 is TGTGCCAGTAGTTCTTCGGCGGGAACCTACGAGCAGTACTTC. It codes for CASSSSAGTYEQYF.

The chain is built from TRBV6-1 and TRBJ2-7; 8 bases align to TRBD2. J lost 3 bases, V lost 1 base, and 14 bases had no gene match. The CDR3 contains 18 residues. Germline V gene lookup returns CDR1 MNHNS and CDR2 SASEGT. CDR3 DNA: TGTGCCAGCAGTGAAGATAGTGGAGCGAGCGGGGGCCTCTACGAGCAGTACTTC. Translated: CASSEDSGASGGLYEQYF.

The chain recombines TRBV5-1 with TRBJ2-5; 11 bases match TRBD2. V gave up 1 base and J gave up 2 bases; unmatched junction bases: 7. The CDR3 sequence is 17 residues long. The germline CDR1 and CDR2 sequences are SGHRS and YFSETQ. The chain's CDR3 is CASSLIPSGGIQETQYF. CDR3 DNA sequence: TGCGCCAGCAGCTTGATTCCTAGCGGGGGGATACAAGAGACCCAGTACTTC.

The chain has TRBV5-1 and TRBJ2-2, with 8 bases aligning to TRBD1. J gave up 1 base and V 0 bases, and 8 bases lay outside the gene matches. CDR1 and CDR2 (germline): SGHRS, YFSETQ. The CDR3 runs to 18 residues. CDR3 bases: TGCGCCAGCAGCTTGGGGCCATACAGGGGGAGGAACACCGGGGAGCTGTTTTTT. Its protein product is CASSLGPYRGRNTGELFF.

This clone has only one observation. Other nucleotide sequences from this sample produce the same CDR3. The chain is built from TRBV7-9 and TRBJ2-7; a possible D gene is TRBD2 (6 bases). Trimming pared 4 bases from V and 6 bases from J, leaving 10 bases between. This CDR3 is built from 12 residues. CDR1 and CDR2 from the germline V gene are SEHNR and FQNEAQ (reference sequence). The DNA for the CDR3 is TGTGCCAGCAGCTCCCTGGGGGGCGAGCAGTACTTC. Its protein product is CASSSLGGEQYF. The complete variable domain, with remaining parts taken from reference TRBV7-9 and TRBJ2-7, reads DTGVSQNPRHKITKRGQNVTFRCDPISEHNRLYWYRQTLGQGPEFLTYFQNEAQLEKSRLLSDRFSAERPKGSFSTLEIQRTEQGDSAMYLCASSSLGGEQYFGPGTRLTVT.

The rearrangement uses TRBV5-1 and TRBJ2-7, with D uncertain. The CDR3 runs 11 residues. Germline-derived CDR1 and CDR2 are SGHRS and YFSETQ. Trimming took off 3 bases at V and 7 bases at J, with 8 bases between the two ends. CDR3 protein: CASSYGPEQYF. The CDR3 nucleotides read TGCGCCAGCAGCTACGGACCAGAGCAGTACTTC.

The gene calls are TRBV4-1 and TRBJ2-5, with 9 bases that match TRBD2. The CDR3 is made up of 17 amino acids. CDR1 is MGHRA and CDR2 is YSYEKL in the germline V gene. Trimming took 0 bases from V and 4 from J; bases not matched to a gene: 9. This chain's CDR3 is CASSQDQAGGILETQYF. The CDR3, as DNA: TGCGCCAGCAGCCAAGATCAGGCGGGGGGGATCTTAGAGACCCAGTACTTC.

The CDR3 coding sequence is TGTGCCAGCAGCGGGACAGGGTGGTACGAGCAGTACTTC. Its translation is CASSGTGWYEQYF. The chain uses TRBV2 and TRBJ2-7, with 9 bases fitting TRBD1. The CDR3 spans 13 residues. V lost 6 bases, J lost 4 bases, and 4 bases stayed unmatched. Germline CDR1 is SNHLY and CDR2 is FYNNEI.